The 32 T cell receptor beta chains presented below share a single source sample, sequenced in a study of cytomegalovirus exposure and HLA in healthy donors. The primer mix had 60 Vbeta and 13 Jbeta primers. Profiled with immunoSEQ multiplex PCR; TCRdb holds only in-frame clones, not every one. The sample records under 200,000 clones, 77% being singletons. Sequencing was performed on PBMCs. The receptors derive from a woman in her thirties or forties in good health and CMV-seropositive.

This chain uses TRBV4-3 with TRBJ2-6; tentative D call: TRBD2 (5 bases). The ends were cut back, 8 bases at V and 0 bases at J, with 8 bases in the middle. This CDR3 is 14 amino acids long. Germline CDR1 LGHNA, CDR2 YSLEER. The CDR3: CASARDSGANVLTF. The CDR3 nucleotides are TGCGCCAGCGCCCGGGACTCTGGGGCCAACGTCCTGACTTTC.

The rearrangement joins TRBV9 to TRBJ1-2, with 7 bases identical to TRBD1. Germline lookup yields CDR1 SGDLS and CDR2 YYNGEE. The CDR3 totals 15 residues. After removal of 2 bases from V and 1 base from J, the junction contained 5 bases not matched to a gene. The CDR3, as DNA: TGTGCCAGCAGCGTCGGACAGGAAATTAACTATGGCTACACCTTC. Translated: CASSVGQEINYGYTF.

The chain joins TRBV18 to TRBJ2-1; 13 bases map to TRBD2. V gave up 3 bases and J gave up 1 base; unmatched junction bases: 0. CDR3 size: 16 residues. In germline, CDR1 is KGHSH, CDR2 LQKENI. The CDR3 DNA follows: TGTGCCAGCTCACCGGGACTAGCGGGATCCTACAATGAGCAGTTCTTC. As protein: CASSPGLAGSYNEQFF.

This chain connects TRBV7-2 to TRBJ2-7; D possibly corresponds to TRBD1 (6 bases). V dropped 5 bases and J dropped 2 bases, with 13 bases sitting between them. The germline CDR1 and CDR2 sequences are SGHTA and FQGNSA. The CDR3 sequence is 14 residues long. The CDR3 nucleotides are TGTGCCAGCAGCCCCGCGACAGGAACCTACGAGCAGTACTTC. It codes for CASSPATGTYEQYF.

J is TRBJ1-3 and V is TRBV7-6; no firm D call. The CDR3 contains 14 residues. Between the trimmed V and J ends, which lost 1 base and 3 bases, there was a span of 7 bases. Germline V gives CDR1 SGHVS, CDR2 FNYEAQ. CDR3 amino acids: CASSLGGYGNTIYF. For the CDR3, the DNA is TGTGCCAGCAGCTTAGGAGGGTATGGAAACACCATATATTTT.

The V call is TRBV11-3, the J call TRBJ2-7, with a possible D match to TRBD2 (6 bases). The CDR3 consists of 15 residues. The germline V gene encodes CDR1 SGHNT and CDR2 YENEEA. V was clipped by 3 bases and J by 5 bases, with 17 bases between them. CDR3 region: CASSFLFGSINEQYF. The CDR3 DNA reads TGTGCCAGCAGCTTCCTCTTCGGGAGTATCAACGAGCAGTACTTC.

The chain is built from TRBV7-9 and TRBJ1-2, with D maybe TRBD1 (5 bases). The CDR3 is 14 amino acids. Germline V CDR1 and CDR2: SEHNR, FQNEAQ (reference sequence). Trimming shortened V by 5 bases and J by 4 bases, and 14 bases separated the two germline ends. DNA of the CDR3: TGTGCCAGCAGCCGTAATACGGGACTCTATGGCTACACCTTC. The encoded protein is CASSRNTGLYGYTF.

The chain uses TRBV27 and TRBJ1-1; the D is unclear. The germline V and J ends were trimmed by 5 bases and 4 bases, with 11 bases remaining between them. This CDR3 region has 13 residues. Germline CDR1 reads MNHEY; CDR2 reads SMNVEV (reference sequence). The DNA for the CDR3 is TGTGCCAGCAGTCCCTGGGCGGGCACTGAAGCTTTCTTT. It is translated as CASSPWAGTEAFF.

V usage is TRBV29-1 and J usage is TRBJ2-1, with 7 bases identical to TRBD1. CDR3 length: 16 amino acids. Germline V gene lookup returns CDR1 SQVTM and CDR2 ANQGSEA. V lost 2 bases, J lost 0 bases, and 7 bases stayed unmatched. CDR3 in amino acids: CSVEPLDRSSYNEQFF. CDR3 coding DNA: TGCAGCGTTGAACCCCTGGACAGGAGCTCCTACAATGAGCAGTTCTTC.

V is TRBV6-5 and J is TRBJ2-3, with TRBD2 identical over 11 bases. The V gene's germline CDR1 is MNHEY and CDR2 SVGAGI. Trimming at V came to 0 bases and at J to 1 base, leaving 0 bases not matched to a gene. The CDR3 loop spans 16 amino acids. CDR3 in amino acids: CASSYSTSGGTDTQYF. The CDR3, as DNA: TGTGCCAGCAGTTACTCGACTAGCGGGGGCACAGATACGCAGTATTTT.

This chain links TRBV11-2 with TRBJ2-5, with D possibly TRBD1 on 5 matching bases. The V and J ends lost 5 bases and 5 bases respectively, with 6 bases between them. The CDR3 runs to 11 residues. Germline-derived CDR1 and CDR2 are SGHAT and FQNNGV. CDR3 in amino acids: CASSPGETQYF. The CDR3 coding sequence is TGTGCCAGCAGCCCAGGGGAGACCCAGTACTTC.

This clone was found a few times. This rearrangement joins TRBV18 to TRBJ1-4; D is unclear. CDR1 is KGHSH, CDR2 LQKENI, per germline. The CDR3 totals 13 residues. Deletions cut 6 bases from V and 4 bases from J, with 9 bases between. CDR3 nucleotide sequence: TGTGCCAGCTCCCGGGGAGTTAATGAAAAACTGTTTTTT. It codes for CASSRGVNEKLFF.

V usage is TRBV30 and J usage is TRBJ1-5, with 8 nucleotides matching TRBD1. The CDR3 runs to 14 residues. Germline V CDR1 and CDR2: GTSNPN, SVGIG (reference sequence). V lost 2 bases, J lost 7 bases, and 7 bases stayed unmatched. DNA for the CDR3: TGTGCCTGGAGTCCCGGACAGGGTGGACAGCCCCAGCATTTT. Its translation: CAWSPGQGGQPQHF.

CDR3 region: CASSVPGQGAKNEQFF. DNA of the CDR3: TGTGCCAGCAGTGTCCCGGGACAGGGGGCAAAAAATGAGCAGTTCTTC. The chain carries TRBV9 and TRBJ2-1; 12 bases map to TRBD1. Germline loops: CDR1 SGDLS, CDR2 YYNGEE. The junction had 10 bases not matched to a gene; V was cut back by 5 bases and J by 7 bases. The CDR3 spans 16 residues.

This chain uses TRBV7-2 with TRBJ2-1; tentative D call: TRBD1 (6 bases). Germline lookup yields CDR1 SGHTA and CDR2 FQGNSA. Trimming pared 3 bases from V and 0 bases from J, leaving 12 bases between. There are 16 residues in the CDR3. CDR3 DNA sequence: TGTGCCAGCAGCTTCAGGGGCCCGAGCTCCTACAATGAGCAGTTCTTC. This codes for CASSFRGPSSYNEQFF.

The rearrangement joins TRBV6-5 to TRBJ1-4; TRBD1 agrees at 7 bases. The CDR3 extends over 15 amino acids. J gave up 2 bases and V 8 bases, and 8 bases lay outside the gene matches. Germline V lookup: CDR1 MNHEY, CDR2 SVGAGI. DNA for the CDR3: TGTGCCAGCGCCACCCAGGGGGGCACTAATGAAAAACTGTTTTTT. Translation gives CASATQGGTNEKLFF.

This clone occurred once. V is TRBV5-4 and J is TRBJ2-3; the match to TRBD2 covers 13 bases. The germline V gene encodes CDR1 SGHNT and CDR2 YYREEE (reference sequence). V lost 4 bases, J lost 0 bases, and 5 bases stayed unmatched. The CDR3 is 17 residues long. Written as DNA, the CDR3 is TGTGCCAGCAGCCAGGGACTAGCGGGAACTAGCACAGATACGCAGTATTTT. This sequence encodes CASSQGLAGTSTDTQYF.

This clone was seen once. V gene TRBV6-5 combines with J gene TRBJ2-2; 8 bases match TRBD1. Unmatched junction bases numbered 7, after V lost 1 base and J lost 6 bases. CDR1 and CDR2 (germline): MNHEY, SVGAGI. The CDR3 loop spans 16 amino acids. The CDR3 here is CASSYFPGGAAGELFF. In DNA, the CDR3 is TGTGCCAGCAGTTACTTTCCAGGGGGCGCCGCCGGGGAGCTGTTTTTT.

The rearrangement joins TRBV9 to TRBJ2-1; perhaps TRBD2 as D (6 bases). The CDR3 consists of 15 residues. Germline V gene data show CDR1 as SGDLS and CDR2 as YYNGEE. The V gene lost 2 bases and the J gene lost 0 bases, with 9 bases spanning the gap. Written as DNA, the CDR3 is TGTGCCAGCAGCGTTAGCGGAGACTCCTACAATGAGCAGTTCTTC. Protein: CASSVSGDSYNEQFF.

This CDR3 is CASQASGTPMTGELFF. The CDR3 bases are TGTGCCAGTCAAGCGAGCGGGACCCCGATGACCGGGGAGCTGTTTTTT. V usage is TRBV19 and J usage is TRBJ2-2; 7 bases are a match to TRBD2. With 8 bases clipped from V and 5 bases from J, the junction kept 14 bases outside the gene matches. Germline CDR1 and CDR2: LNHDA and SQIVND (reference sequence). The CDR3 loop spans 16 amino acids. The entire variable domain, with the rest obtained from reference TRBV19 and TRBJ2-2, is as follows: DGGITQSPKYLFRKEGQNVTLSCEQNLNHDAMYWYRQDPGQGLRLIYYSQIVNDFQKGDIAEGYSVSREKKESFPLTVTSAQKNPTAFYLCASQASGTPMTGELFFGEGSRLTVL.

This clone turned up a few times. The chain joins TRBV10-3 to TRBJ2-1, with 9 positions matching TRBD2. Per germline, CDR1 ENHRY and CDR2 SYGVKD. The CDR3 spans 15 residues. Trimming at V came to 7 bases and at J to 7 bases, leaving 11 bases not matched to a gene. The CDR3 region has the DNA TGTGCCATCAATCCGACTAGCGGCCGTACGAATGAGCAGTTCTTC. Translated, it gives CAINPTSGRTNEQFF.

The chain joins TRBV19 to TRBJ1-1; the match to TRBD1 covers 8 bases. CDR3 length equals 16 residues. Germline V CDR1 and CDR2: LNHDA, SQIVND (reference sequence). Trimming removed 5 bases from V and 9 bases from J; junction bases left unmatched: 17. The CDR3 sequence: CASSPLGQGATRKAFF. The CDR3 DNA sequence: TGTGCCAGTAGTCCATTAGGCCAGGGGGCAACCCGGAAAGCTTTCTTT.

This clone showed up just a few times. The CDR3 ends on some other residue instead of the conserved phenylalanine or tryptophan, so this is likely a read error. The DNA is left out, because the CDR3 cannot be placed on it with certainty; the CDR3 is given as TCRdb lists it. The chain couples TRBV2 to TRBJ2-3; the table names TRBD2, a call not compared with the DNA. Germline assignment: CDR1 SNHLY and CDR2 FYNNEI. Both ends counted, the CDR3 spans 12 residues. The CDR3 spells CASSDSGLVRGI.

This clone was counted between two and nine times. V gene TRBV5-4 combines with J gene TRBJ1-1; 9 bases fit TRBD1. Trimming cost V 4 bases and J 5 bases; bases outside gene matches: 6. Germline lookup yields CDR1 SGHNT and CDR2 YYREEE (reference sequence). The CDR3 sequence is 14 residues long. The CDR3 protein is CASSNGQGTTEAFF. The CDR3 coding sequence is TGTGCCAGCAGCAACGGACAGGGGACGACTGAAGCTTTCTTT.

The gene calls are TRBV7-9 and TRBJ2-1; a weak D match, TRBD2 (5 bases). The germline CDR1 and CDR2 sequences are SEHNR and FQNEAQ (reference sequence). The CDR3 runs to 14 residues. Trimming left V 5 bases short and J 0 bases short, with 8 bases between. CDR3 amino acids: CASSAGSSYNEQFF. CDR3 DNA sequence: TGTGCCAGCAGCGCGGGTAGCTCCTACAATGAGCAGTTCTTC.

The V call is TRBV18, the J call TRBJ2-1; no clear D. Germline values: CDR1 KGHSH, CDR2 LQKENI. V lost 1 base and J 0 bases, leaving 13 bases between the germline ends. The CDR3 is 17 amino acids. CDR3 nucleotides: TGTGCCAGCTCACCACTTGACACCCCACCCTCCTACAATGAGCAGTTCTTC. Its translation is CASSPLDTPPSYNEQFF.

The rearrangement joins TRBV20-1 to TRBJ2-3; D possibly corresponds to TRBD2 (5 bases). The ends were cut back, 7 bases at V and 3 bases at J, with 8 bases in the middle. Germline CDR1 is DFQATT and CDR2 is SNEGSKA (reference sequence). The CDR3 sequence is 11 residues long. The CDR3: CSVAPTDTQYF. The CDR3, as DNA: TGCAGTGTAGCGCCGACAGATACGCAGTATTTT.

The V and J genes are TRBV11-2 and TRBJ2-5; 8 bases fit TRBD1. Germline V lookup: CDR1 SGHAT, CDR2 FQNNGV. The CDR3 is made up of 15 amino acids. V was pared by 5 bases and J by 9 bases, with 14 bases of the junction left unmatched. The CDR3 here is CASSPSGQVVLAQYF. CDR3 bases: TGTGCCAGCAGCCCGTCGGGACAGGTAGTTTTGGCCCAGTACTTC.

The chain joins TRBV2 to TRBJ1-1; 11 nucleotides align to TRBD1. Germline CDR1 and CDR2: SNHLY and FYNNEI. This CDR3 has 15 residues. V trimming: 6 bases; J trimming: 5 bases; junction bases outside the gene matches: 8. The CDR3 nucleotides read TGTGCCAGCAGGCCCGGACAGGGGGCTAGTACTGAAGCTTTCTTT. It encodes CASRPGQGASTEAFF. Combining the CDR3 with reference TRBV2 and TRBJ1-1 gives the whole variable domain EPEVTQTPSHQVTQMGQEVILRCVPISNHLYFYWYRQILGQKVEFLVSFYNNEISEKSEIFDDQFSVERPDGSNFTLKIRSTKLEDSAMYFCASRPGQGASTEAFFGQGTRLTVV.

The chain is built from TRBV10-2 and TRBJ2-7; D might be TRBD1 (6 bases). The V and J ends lost 3 bases and 3 bases respectively, with 9 bases between them. Per germline, CDR1 WSHSY and CDR2 SAAADI. CDR3 length: 13 amino acids. The CDR3, as DNA: TGCGCCAGCAGTGAAGCCAGGGGCTACGAGCAGTACTTC. Translating gives CASSEARGYEQYF.

V gene TRBV7-9 combines with J gene TRBJ1-1; possibly TRBD1 for D (6 bases). CDR3 length equals 14 residues. The V gene lost 5 bases and the J gene lost 6 bases, with 16 bases spanning the gap. Germline CDR1 and CDR2: SEHNR and FQNEAQ (reference sequence). The CDR3 DNA follows: TGTGCCAGCAGCAGTTCAGGGGAGTACGCTGAAGCTTTCTTT. Translation: CASSSSGEYAEAFF.

V and J are TRBV7-2 and TRBJ2-7; D may be TRBD1 (6 bases). The ends were cut back, 6 bases at V and 0 bases at J, with 12 bases in the middle. This CDR3 has 14 amino acids. Germline CDR1 and CDR2: SGHTA and FQGNSA. This CDR3 is CASSRDRNSYEQYF. CDR3 DNA: TGTGCCAGCAGTCGAGACAGGAACTCCTACGAGCAGTACTTC.